A single sample is the source of the 18 T cell receptor beta chains below, sequenced in a study of CD8 T cells in ankylosing spondylitis. Study-wide results and limits: What seemed typical of ankylosing spondylitis blood was a TCR beta motif built from eight highly homologous variants.

Using its own MiXCR run on the 5' RACE reads, TCRdb lists one record per CDR3 protein. The sample contains about 540,000 distinct CDR3 sequences, 12% of which appear only once. Their antigen targets remain unknown. The specimen sequenced was blood, either unsorted or a sorted T cell fraction (not recorded which). The source is a male donor with ankylosing spondylitis.

This clonotype was recorded a few times. The chain is built from TRBV12-3 or TRBV12-4 and TRBJ2-2, with D possibly being TRBD2 (6 bases). V was cut by 6 bases and J by 7 bases, with 15 bases left in between. This CDR3 comprises 14 residues. The DNA of the CDR3 is TGTGCCAGCAGCCCCCCGGGAGCCCGCGGGGAGCTGTTTTTT. Protein: CASSPPGARGELFF.

The chain links TRBV12-3 or TRBV12-4 to TRBJ2-5; unclear D gene. V dropped 2 bases and J dropped 4 bases, with 11 bases sitting between them. The CDR3 loop spans 14 amino acids. CDR3 DNA: TGTGCCAGCAGTTTACGGCCCCCAGGAGAGACCCAGTACTTC. It specifies CASSLRPPGETQYF.

There are a few counts of this clonotype. The chain combines TRBV10-3 with TRBJ1-2; D is uncertain. The V gene lost 10 bases and the J gene lost 8 bases, with 17 bases spanning the gap. Germline V gene sequence: CDR1 ENHRY, CDR2 SYGVKD. The CDR3 has 12 residues. CDR3 sequence: CATTPGERGYTF. The CDR3 region has the DNA TGTGCCACCACACCGGGTGAACGCGGCTACACCTTC.

The chain couples TRBV2 to TRBJ2-5; D may be TRBD1 (6 bases). The CDR3 extends over 15 amino acids. Germline CDR1 SNHLY, CDR2 FYNNEI. With 0 bases removed from V and 1 base from J, the gap between germline ends came to 9 bases. DNA for the CDR3: TGTGCCAGCAGTGAAGCGGGCAGGGGCCAAGAGACCCAGTACTTC. This encodes CASSEAGRGQETQYF. The complete variable domain, with remaining parts taken from reference TRBV2 and TRBJ2-5, reads EPEVTQTPSHQVTQMGQEVILRCVPISNHLYFYWYRQILGQKVEFLVSFYNNEISEKSEIFDDQFSVERPDGSNFTLKIRSTKLEDSAMYFCASSEAGRGQETQYFGPGTRLLVL.

This clonotype was detected only a few times. The V gene is TRBV7-2, the J gene TRBJ2-3; D is perhaps TRBD2 (5 bases). Germline CDR1 and CDR2: SGHTA and FQGNSA. The CDR3 has 16 residues. V lost 4 bases to trimming and J lost 2 bases, with 16 bases between them. The CDR3 DNA reads as TGTGCCAGCAGCTCCGCAGGACTCCCTACCACAGATACGCAGTATTTT. This encodes CASSSAGLPTTDTQYF.

This clonotype was found many times. The chain carries TRBV15 and TRBJ2-1; 8 nucleotides match TRBD2. The CDR3 contains 16 residues. Germline V gene sequence: CDR1 LNHNV, CDR2 YYDKDF (reference sequence). J gave up 7 bases and V 3 bases, and 11 bases lay outside the gene matches. The CDR3 protein is CATSRGGAGVDNEQFF. CDR3 coding DNA: TGTGCCACCAGCAGGGGTGGAGCGGGAGTAGATAATGAGCAGTTCTTC. Variable domain in full (rest from reference TRBV15 and TRBJ2-1): DAMVIQNPRYQVTQFGKPVTLSCSQTLNHNVMYWYQQKSSQAPKLLFHYYDKDFNNEADTPDNFQSRRPNTSFCFLDIRSPGLGDTAMYLCATSRGGAGVDNEQFFGPGTRLTVL.

This clonotype was picked up a small number of times. The chain recombines TRBV7-8 with TRBJ1-6; TRBD1 matches at 8 bases. Germline V lookup: CDR1 SGHVS, CDR2 FQNEAQ. The length of the CDR3 is 16 residues. V shed 4 bases and J 11 bases; nucleotides not matched to a gene: 13. CDR3 loop: CASSSQTGQGGAPLHF. In DNA form, the CDR3 reads TGTGCCAGCAGCTCCCAAACAGGACAGGGAGGTGCACCCCTCCACTTT.

A few counts support this clonotype. The gene calls are TRBV20-1 and TRBJ1-5; tentative D call: TRBD1 (5 bases). V shed 1 base and J shed 4 bases, with 11 bases lying between them. The CDR3 consists of 14 residues. Per germline, CDR1 DFQATT and CDR2 SNEGSKA (reference sequence). The CDR3 bases are TGCAGTGCTAGAGGGGGGTACACTAATCAGCCCCAGCATTTT. Translation: CSARGGYTNQPQHF.

The chain uses TRBV5-1 and TRBJ1-2; TRBD1 aligns across 8 bases. The CDR3 length is 14 residues. Unmatched junction bases numbered 8, after V lost 6 bases and J lost 4 bases. Looked up from germline, CDR1 is SGHRS and CDR2 is YFSETQ. The CDR3 sequence: CASTPRDRSYGYTF. The CDR3 DNA reads TGCGCCAGCACACCCCGGGACAGGAGCTATGGCTACACCTTC.

The chain combines TRBV5-1 with TRBJ2-5; 14 nucleotides match TRBD2. Germline values: CDR1 SGHRS, CDR2 YFSETQ. V dropped 4 bases and J dropped 7; count of bases not matched to a gene: 9. CDR3 length: 16 amino acids. The CDR3 nucleotides are TGCGCCAGCAGCCCCGGGACTAGCGGGAGAGGGGGGACCCAGTACTTC. Its translation is CASSPGTSGRGGTQYF.

The V call is TRBV29-1, the J call TRBJ1-2; D unresolved. Deletions cut 3 bases from V and 4 bases from J, with 15 bases between. From germline, CDR1 is SQVTM and CDR2 ANQGSEA. The CDR3 runs 14 residues. The CDR3 is CSVDEGYSSYGYTF. The CDR3 nucleotides are TGCAGCGTTGACGAGGGATATTCTTCCTATGGCTACACCTTC.

This clonotype was detected a few times. J is TRBJ2-2 and V is TRBV29-1, with 8 bases fitting TRBD1. After removal of 4 bases from V and 4 bases from J, the junction contained 5 bases not matched to a gene. This CDR3 spans 14 amino acids. The germline V gene encodes CDR1 SQVTM and CDR2 ANQGSEA. CDR3 sequence reads: CSVVNTGGTGELFF. In DNA, the CDR3 is TGCAGCGTTGTGAACACAGGGGGCACCGGGGAGCTGTTTTTT.

This clonotype has only one observation. The chain carries TRBV2 and TRBJ2-2, with TRBD1 as a possible D gene (6 bases). Germline V gene data show CDR1 as SNHLY and CDR2 as FYNNEI. Trimming left V 6 bases short and J 0 bases short, with 14 bases between. The CDR3 extends over 16 amino acids. CDR3 nucleotide sequence: TGTGCCAGCAGAACATCCAGGGGACCGAACACCGGGGAGCTGTTTTTT. Translating it yields CASRTSRGPNTGELFF.

In this sample, this clonotype turned up many times. The chain couples TRBV5-1 to TRBJ2-3; D might be TRBD1 (6 bases). The V and J ends lost 3 bases and 5 bases respectively, with 13 bases between them. The V gene's germline CDR1 is SGHRS and CDR2 YFSETQ. The CDR3 sequence is 14 residues long. The CDR3 nucleotides read TGCGCCAGCAGCTCTAACAGGGCGATAGATACGCAGTATTTT. It codes for CASSSNRAIDTQYF. The full variable domain, rest sourced from reference TRBV5-1 and TRBJ2-3, is KAGVTQTPRYLIKTRGQQVTLSCSPISGHRSVSWYQQTPGQGLQFLFEYFSETQRNKGNFPGRFSGRQFSNSRSEMNVSTLELGDSALYLCASSSNRAIDTQYFGPGTRLTVL.

The rearrangement uses TRBV20-1 and TRBJ2-2; D might be TRBD2 (5 bases). The CDR3 length is 15 residues. Looked up from germline, CDR1 is DFQATT and CDR2 is SNEGSKA (reference sequence). Trimming pared 3 bases from V and 5 bases from J, leaving 16 bases between. The CDR3 region has the DNA TGCAGTGCTAGTTCGCGGATTACGGGGACCGGGGAGCTGTTTTTT. This codes for CSASSRITGTGELFF.

This clonotype occurred a few times. V gene TRBV29-1 combines with J gene TRBJ1-1; possibly TRBD1 for D (5 bases). The CDR3 is made up of 15 amino acids. V was trimmed by 7 bases and J by 3 bases, leaving 21 bases between them. Germline lookup yields CDR1 SQVTM and CDR2 ANQGSEA. CDR3 sequence (DNA): TGCAGCGCGGACGATTCAGGGTTCGTGGACACTGAAGCTTTCTTT. Translating gives CSADDSGFVDTEAFF. Combining the CDR3 with reference TRBV29-1 and TRBJ1-1 gives the whole variable domain SAVISQKPSRDICQRGTSLTIQCQVDSQVTMMFWYRQQPGQSLTLIATANQGSEATYESGFVIDKFPISRPNLTFSTLTVSNMSPEDSSIYLCSADDSGFVDTEAFFGQGTRLTVV.

The chain combines TRBV15 with TRBJ2-3; 8 bases map to TRBD2. The junction had 15 bases not matched to a gene; V was cut back by 1 base and J by 3 bases. This CDR3 is built from 19 residues. CDR1 and CDR2 from the germline V gene are LNHNV and YYDKDF (reference sequence). The CDR3 region is CATSRVGRAGLAATDTQYF. The CDR3 DNA reads TGTGCCACCAGCAGAGTCGGCAGGGCTGGACTAGCAGCAACAGATACGCAGTATTTT.

The sample holds many counts of this clonotype. The chain has TRBV7-8 and TRBJ1-3; D may be TRBD1 (5 bases). Trimming left V 5 bases short and J 2 bases short, with 13 bases between. CDR3 length: 15 residues. Germline V lookup: CDR1 SGHVS, CDR2 FQNEAQ. Here the CDR3 reads CASSGPRGPGNTIYF. In DNA form, the CDR3 reads TGTGCCAGCAGCGGACCAAGGGGACCTGGAAACACCATATATTTT. Together with reference TRBV7-8 and TRBJ1-3, the CDR3 gives the full variable domain: GAGVSQSPRYKVAKRGQDVALRCDPISGHVSLFWYQQALGQGPEFLTYFQNEAQLDKSGLPSDRFFAERPEGSVSTLKIQRTQQEDSAVYLCASSGPRGPGNTIYFGEGSWLTVV.